These 13 T cell receptor beta chains share one sample of origin, sequenced in a study of T cells after yellow fever vaccination. TCRdb reprocessed the 5' RACE reads with MiXCR, giving one entry per CDR3 protein. Of roughly 300,000 distinct CDR3 sequences in the sample, roughly 8.6% were seen once. The source material was PBMCs, sampled about 41 days after the first yellow fever vaccination. The receptors come from a man younger than 30 who received the YFV17D yellow fever vaccine.

The rearrangement joins TRBV11-3 to TRBJ2-2, with D tentatively TRBD2 (6 bases). V lost 5 bases to trimming and J lost 4 bases, with 14 bases between them. The CDR3 sequence is 15 residues long. Germline lookup yields CDR1 SGHNT and CDR2 YENEEA. CDR3 loop: CASSPRGSFTGELFF. The CDR3 DNA is TGTGCCAGCAGCCCGCGGGGTAGTTTCACCGGGGAGCTGTTTTTT.

The table lists this clonotype with a few counts. This chain uses TRBV12-3 or TRBV12-4 with TRBJ2-2; D possibly uses TRBD1 or TRBD2 (6 bases each). The V gene lost 3 bases and the J gene lost 6 bases, with 8 bases spanning the gap. The CDR3 runs to 13 residues. The CDR3 here is CASSFRGPGELFF. As DNA, the CDR3 is TGTGCCAGCAGTTTCCGGGGGCCCGGGGAGCTGTTTTTT.

In this sample, this clonotype turned up a few times. The chain joins TRBV28 to TRBJ2-5; D not resolved. The germline V and J ends were trimmed by 4 bases and 4 bases, with 10 bases remaining between them. The CDR3 length is 13 residues. The germline V gene encodes CDR1 MDHEN and CDR2 SYDVKM. The CDR3 region is CASSSGFLETQYF. CDR3 in DNA: TGTGCCAGCAGTTCCGGGTTCTTAGAGACCCAGTACTTC. The full variable domain, its missing parts supplied by reference TRBV28 and TRBJ2-5, is DVKVTQSSRYLVKRTGEKVFLECVQDMDHENMFWYRQDPGLGLRLIYFSYDVKMKEKGDIPEGYSVSREKKERFSLILESASTNQTSMYLCASSSGFLETQYFGPGTRLLVL.

In this sample, this clonotype turned up a few times. This chain uses TRBV2 with TRBJ2-7; TRBD1 agrees at 7 bases. Germline CDR1 and CDR2: SNHLY and FYNNEI. V lost 4 bases and J lost 0; bases outside the gene matches: 3. This CDR3 comprises 14 residues. The CDR3 DNA follows: TGTGCCAGCAGTGGGGGGACAGCCTCCTACGAGCAGTACGTC. Residues: CASSGGTASYEQYV.

This clonotype was seen more than once but under ten times. The chain has TRBV7-6 and TRBJ1-1; D not certain. Per the germline V gene, CDR1 is SGHVS and CDR2 is FNYEAQ. This CDR3 is built from 14 residues. Between the trimmed V and J ends, which lost 2 bases and 1 base, there was a span of 8 bases. CDR3 DNA: TGTGCCAGCAGCTTAATAGACCAGAACACTGAAGCTTTCTTT. Residues: CASSLIDQNTEAFF.

This clonotype came up a few times. The chain is built from TRBV6-1 and TRBJ1-1; D might be TRBD1 (5 bases). V lost 6 bases and J lost 3, with 20 bases in between. This CDR3 has 16 amino acids. Germline V lookup: CDR1 MNHNS, CDR2 SASEGT. The CDR3 sequence: CASSKPPGRDHTEAFF. The CDR3 bases are TGTGCCAGCAGCAAACCCCCGGGACGGGACCACACTGAAGCTTTCTTT.

The CDR3 DNA follows: TGCGCCAGCAGCTTGGGGGAGAGCGAGGCCAACTATGGCTACACCTTC. The encoded protein is CASSLGESEANYGYTF. The rearrangement uses TRBV5-1 and TRBJ1-2; no clear D gene. This CDR3 has 16 residues. Germline V gene lookup returns CDR1 SGHRS and CDR2 YFSETQ. The V end was cut by 0 bases, the J end by 2 bases, with 14 bases between.

This clonotype appeared many times. The V and J genes are TRBV7-8 and TRBJ2-1; 7 bases map to TRBD1. The germline V gene has CDR1 SGHVS and CDR2 FQNEAQ. The CDR3 is made up of 15 amino acids. V dropped 3 bases and J dropped 5; count of bases not matched to a gene: 7. The CDR3 DNA follows: TGTGCCAGCAGCTTGACCGGGACAGATGACAATGAGCAGTTCTTC. It encodes CASSLTGTDDNEQFF.

The chain combines TRBV19 with TRBJ1-2; 9 bases line up with TRBD1. Germline V lookup: CDR1 LNHDA, CDR2 SQIVND (reference sequence). V gave up 7 bases and J gave up 7 bases; unmatched junction bases: 13. The CDR3 covers 15 residues. The DNA of the CDR3 is TGTGCCAGTACCAACTCCCCACAGGGGGCGGGTGGCTACACCTTC. It translates to CASTNSPQGAGGYTF.

This chain uses TRBV24-1 with TRBJ1-5; possible D gene TRBD1, 5 bases. From germline, CDR1 is KGHDR and CDR2 SFDVKD. CDR3 length: 14 residues. Trimming took 2 bases from V and 7 from J, leaving 11 bases between them. CDR3 loop: CATSDSQGFQPQHF. The CDR3 DNA reads TGTGCCACCAGTGATTCGCAGGGTTTCCAGCCCCAGCATTTT.

J is TRBJ2-1 and V is TRBV20-1; 10 nucleotides line up with TRBD1. This CDR3 comprises 13 residues. The germline V gene has CDR1 DFQATT and CDR2 SNEGSKA (reference sequence). Trimming removed 3 bases from V and 14 bases from J; junction bases left unmatched: 10. The CDR3 protein is CSASGTGALREFF. The CDR3 region has the DNA TGCAGTGCTAGCGGGACAGGGGCGTTGAGGGAGTTCTTC.

This clonotype was picked up a small number of times. The chain is built from TRBV4-2 and TRBJ2-3; 8 bases line up with TRBD2. V shed 1 base and J 6 bases; nucleotides not matched to a gene: 9. The CDR3 has 16 amino acids. Germline V CDR1 and CDR2: LGHNA, YNFKEQ. The CDR3 region is CASSQGSSGWWDTQYF. CDR3 DNA: TGTGCCAGCAGCCAAGGGTCTAGCGGGTGGTGGGATACGCAGTATTTT.

This clonotype was recorded many times. This rearrangement joins TRBV5-1 to TRBJ2-3; 10 bases are a match to TRBD1. The V segment lost 2 bases and the J segment 6 bases; nucleotides outside the gene matches: 9. The CDR3 is made up of 16 amino acids. Germline CDR1 reads SGHRS; CDR2 reads YFSETQ. The CDR3 loop is CASSFDPGTGADTQYF. The CDR3 DNA follows: TGCGCCAGCAGCTTCGATCCCGGGACAGGGGCGGATACGCAGTATTTT. Full variable domain (remainder filled in from reference TRBV5-1 and TRBJ2-3): KAGVTQTPRYLIKTRGQQVTLSCSPISGHRSVSWYQQTPGQGLQFLFEYFSETQRNKGNFPGRFSGRQFSNSRSEMNVSTLELGDSALYLCASSFDPGTGADTQYFGPGTRLTVL.